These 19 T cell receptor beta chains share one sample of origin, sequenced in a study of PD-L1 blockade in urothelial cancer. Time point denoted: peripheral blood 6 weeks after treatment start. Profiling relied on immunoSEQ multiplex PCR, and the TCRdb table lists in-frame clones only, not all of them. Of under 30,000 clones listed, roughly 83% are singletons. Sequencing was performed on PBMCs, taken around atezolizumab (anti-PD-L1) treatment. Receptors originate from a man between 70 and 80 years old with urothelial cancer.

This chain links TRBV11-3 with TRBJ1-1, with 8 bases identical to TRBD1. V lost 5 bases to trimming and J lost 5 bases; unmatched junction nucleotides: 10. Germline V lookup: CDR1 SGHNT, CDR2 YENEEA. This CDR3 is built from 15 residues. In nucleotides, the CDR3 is TGTGCCAGCAGCGCCACCCGGACAGGGCTTACTGAAGCTTTCTTT. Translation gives CASSATRTGLTEAFF. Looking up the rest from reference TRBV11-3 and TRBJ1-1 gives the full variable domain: EAGVVQSPRYKIIEKKQPVAFWCNPISGHNTLYWYLQNLGQGPELLIRYENEEAVDDSQLPKDRFSAERLKGVDSTLKIQPAELGDSAVYLCASSATRTGLTEAFFGQGTRLTVV.

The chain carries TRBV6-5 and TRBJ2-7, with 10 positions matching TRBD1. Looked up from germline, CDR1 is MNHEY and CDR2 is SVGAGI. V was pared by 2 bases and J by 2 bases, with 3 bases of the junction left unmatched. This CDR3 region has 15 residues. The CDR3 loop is CASSYKGTGAYEQYF. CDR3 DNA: TGTGCCAGCAGTTACAAAGGGACAGGGGCCTACGAGCAGTACTTC.

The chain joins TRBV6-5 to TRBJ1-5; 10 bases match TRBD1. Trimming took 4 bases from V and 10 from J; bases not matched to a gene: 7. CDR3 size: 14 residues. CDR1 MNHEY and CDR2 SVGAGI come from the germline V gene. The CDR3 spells CASSSGTGADPQHF. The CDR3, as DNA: TGTGCCAGCAGTTCCGGGACAGGGGCCGATCCCCAGCATTTT.

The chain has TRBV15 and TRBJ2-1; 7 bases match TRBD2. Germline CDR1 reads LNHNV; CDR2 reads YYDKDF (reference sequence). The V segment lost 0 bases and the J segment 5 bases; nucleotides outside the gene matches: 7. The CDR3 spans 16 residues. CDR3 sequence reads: CATSRDRPGGDNEQFF. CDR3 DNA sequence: TGTGCCACCAGCAGAGATAGGCCGGGGGGAGACAATGAGCAGTTCTTC.

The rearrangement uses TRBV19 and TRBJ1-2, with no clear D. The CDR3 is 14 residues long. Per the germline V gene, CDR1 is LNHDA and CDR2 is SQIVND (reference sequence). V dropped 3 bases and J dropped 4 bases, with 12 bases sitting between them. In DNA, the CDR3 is TGTGCCAGTAGTATCTTCCGGGCGGGCTATGGCTACACCTTC. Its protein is CASSIFRAGYGYTF.

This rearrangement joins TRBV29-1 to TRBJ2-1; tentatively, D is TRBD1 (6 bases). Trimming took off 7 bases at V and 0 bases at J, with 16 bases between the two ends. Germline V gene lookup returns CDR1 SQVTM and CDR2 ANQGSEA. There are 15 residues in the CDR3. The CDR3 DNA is TGCAGCGCCGTACAGGGCCTCGGCTCCTACAATGAGCAGTTCTTC. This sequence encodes CSAVQGLGSYNEQFF.

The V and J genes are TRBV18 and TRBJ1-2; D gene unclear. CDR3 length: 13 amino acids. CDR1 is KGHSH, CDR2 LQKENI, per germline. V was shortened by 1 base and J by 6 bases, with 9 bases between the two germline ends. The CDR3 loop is CASSPLEGDGYTF. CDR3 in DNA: TGTGCCAGCTCACCACTTGAGGGCGATGGCTACACCTTC.

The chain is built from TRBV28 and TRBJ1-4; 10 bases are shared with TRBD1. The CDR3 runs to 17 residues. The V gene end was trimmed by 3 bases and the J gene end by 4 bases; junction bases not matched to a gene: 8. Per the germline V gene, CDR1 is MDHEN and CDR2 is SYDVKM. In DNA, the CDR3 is TGTGCCAGCAGTTTCCGGGACAGGGGTCCCTATAATGAAAAACTGTTTTTT. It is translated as CASSFRDRGPYNEKLFF.

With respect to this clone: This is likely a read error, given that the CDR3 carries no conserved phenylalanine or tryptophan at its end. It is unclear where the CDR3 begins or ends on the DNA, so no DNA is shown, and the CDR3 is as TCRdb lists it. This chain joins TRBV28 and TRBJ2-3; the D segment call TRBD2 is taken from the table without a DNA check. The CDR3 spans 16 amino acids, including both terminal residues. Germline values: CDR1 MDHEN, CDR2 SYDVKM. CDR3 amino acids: CASSHLFGRRLGAIFV.

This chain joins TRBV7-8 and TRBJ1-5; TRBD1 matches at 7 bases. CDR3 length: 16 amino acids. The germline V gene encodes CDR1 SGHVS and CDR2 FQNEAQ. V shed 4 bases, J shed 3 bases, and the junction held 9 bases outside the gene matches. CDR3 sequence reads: CASSSTGTATNQPQHF. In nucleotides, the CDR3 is TGTGCCAGCAGCTCGACCGGGACAGCGACCAATCAGCCCCAGCATTTT.

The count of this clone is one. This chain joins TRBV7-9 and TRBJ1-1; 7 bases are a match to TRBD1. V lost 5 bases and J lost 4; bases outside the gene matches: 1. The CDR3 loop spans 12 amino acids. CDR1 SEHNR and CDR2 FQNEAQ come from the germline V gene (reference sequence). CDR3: CASSQGGTEAFF. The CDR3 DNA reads TGTGCCAGCAGCCAGGGGGGCACTGAAGCTTTCTTT.

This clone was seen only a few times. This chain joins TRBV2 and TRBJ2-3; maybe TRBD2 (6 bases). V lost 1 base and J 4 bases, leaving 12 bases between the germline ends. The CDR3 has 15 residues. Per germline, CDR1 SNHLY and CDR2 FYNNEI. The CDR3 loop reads CASSEVGGIADTQYF. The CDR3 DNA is TGTGCCAGCAGTGAAGTTGGGGGGATCGCAGATACGCAGTATTTT. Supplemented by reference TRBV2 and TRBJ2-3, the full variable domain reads EPEVTQTPSHQVTQMGQEVILRCVPISNHLYFYWYRQILGQKVEFLVSFYNNEISEKSEIFDDQFSVERPDGSNFTLKIRSTKLEDSAMYFCASSEVGGIADTQYFGPGTRLTVL.

The CDR3 reads CASKDRVGSPLHF. CDR3 bases: TGTGCCAGTAAAGACAGGGTTGGGTCACCCCTCCACTTT. The chain combines TRBV19 with TRBJ1-6; 7 positions match TRBD1. Germline V lookup: CDR1 LNHDA, CDR2 SQIVND (reference sequence). This CDR3 is built from 13 residues. The V gene end was trimmed by 7 bases and the J gene end by 10 bases; junction bases not matched to a gene: 7.

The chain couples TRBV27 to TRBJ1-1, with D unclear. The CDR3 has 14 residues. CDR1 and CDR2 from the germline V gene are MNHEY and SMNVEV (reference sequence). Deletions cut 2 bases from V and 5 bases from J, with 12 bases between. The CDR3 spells CASSLSPRGTEAFF. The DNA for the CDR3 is TGTGCCAGCAGTTTAAGTCCTAGAGGAACTGAAGCTTTCTTT.

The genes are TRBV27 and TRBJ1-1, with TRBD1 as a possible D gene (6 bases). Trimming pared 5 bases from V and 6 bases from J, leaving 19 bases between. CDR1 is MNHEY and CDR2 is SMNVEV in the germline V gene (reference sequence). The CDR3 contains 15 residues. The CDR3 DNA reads TGTGCCAGCAGTCGAACTAAGGGGGAGAAACCTGAAGCTTTCTTT. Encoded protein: CASSRTKGEKPEAFF.

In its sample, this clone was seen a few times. CDR3 residues: CASSFVTGLEAFF. The DNA of the CDR3 is TGTGCCAGCAGCTTCGTGACAGGACTTGAAGCTTTCTTT. The rearrangement uses TRBV5-6 and TRBJ1-1; TRBD1 might be the D (6 bases). The length of the CDR3 is 13 residues. Germline loops: CDR1 SGHDT, CDR2 YYEEEE. Between the trimmed V and J ends, which lost 2 bases and 7 bases, there was a span of 12 bases. Filled out from reference TRBV5-6 and TRBJ1-1, the complete variable domain reads DAGVTQSPTHLIKTRGQQVTLRCSPKSGHDTVSWYQQALGQGPQFIFQYYEEEERQRGNFPDRFSGHQFPNYSSELNVNALLLGDSALYLCASSFVTGLEAFFGQGTRLTVV.

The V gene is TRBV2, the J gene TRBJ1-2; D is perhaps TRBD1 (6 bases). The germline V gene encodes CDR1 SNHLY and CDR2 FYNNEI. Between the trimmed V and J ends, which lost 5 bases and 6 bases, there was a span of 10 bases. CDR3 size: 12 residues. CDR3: CASSSGVHGYTF. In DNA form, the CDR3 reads TGTGCCAGCAGTTCAGGGGTCCATGGCTACACCTTC.

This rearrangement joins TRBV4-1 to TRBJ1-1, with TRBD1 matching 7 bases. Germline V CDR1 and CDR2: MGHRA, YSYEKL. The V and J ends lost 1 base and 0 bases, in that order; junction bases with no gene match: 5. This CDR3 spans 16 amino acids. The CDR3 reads CASSQGTGTVNTEAFF. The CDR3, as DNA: TGCGCCAGCAGCCAAGGGACAGGTACCGTGAACACTGAAGCTTTCTTT.

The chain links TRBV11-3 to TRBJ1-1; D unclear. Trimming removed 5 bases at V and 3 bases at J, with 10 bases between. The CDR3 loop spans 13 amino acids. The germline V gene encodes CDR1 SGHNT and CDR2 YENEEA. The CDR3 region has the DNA TGTGCCAGCAGCCTGTCTACCTACACTGAAGCTTTCTTT. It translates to CASSLSTYTEAFF.